These 29 T cell receptor beta chains were sequenced from one sample in a study of shared clonotypes between healthy human individuals. Sequenced by immunoSEQ multiplex PCR; TCRdb stores in-frame clones only, minus some. The sample shows roughly 850,000 clones, 96% of them seen only once. Positively selected for CCR7, the CD45RO-negative cells used as naive CD8 cells excluded terminally differentiated effector memory CD45RA+ cells. Sequenced input: naive CD8+ T cells sorted from blood. The receptors derive from a man younger than 45 in good health.

The V call is TRBV6-6, the J call TRBJ2-1; no firm D call. This CDR3 spans 14 amino acids. The V gene's germline CDR1 is MNHNY and CDR2 SVGAGI (reference sequence). The germline V and J ends were trimmed by 8 bases and 0 bases, with 11 bases remaining between them. The CDR3, as DNA: TGTGCCAGCTGGTCTTCAAGCTCCTACAATGAGCAGTTCTTC. This codes for CASWSSSSYNEQFF.

V usage is TRBV4-3 and J usage is TRBJ2-7; 9 bases align to TRBD1. Germline CDR1 reads LGHNA; CDR2 reads YSLEER. The CDR3 is 17 residues long. The ends lost 4 bases at V and 0 bases at J; junction bases unmatched: 10. The CDR3 loop reads CASSLSTGGDYSYEQYF. Written as DNA, the CDR3 is TGCGCCAGCAGCCTATCAACAGGGGGCGATTACTCCTACGAGCAGTACTTC.

This chain connects TRBV4-2 to TRBJ2-2; D not certain. Germline V gene lookup returns CDR1 LGHNA and CDR2 YNFKEQ. CDR3 length: 11 amino acids. Trimming stripped 2 bases from V and 6 bases from J, with 1 base between. The CDR3 sequence is CASSQPGELFF. As DNA, the CDR3 is TGTGCCAGCAGCCAACCCGGGGAGCTGTTTTTT.

This clone has just one count. This chain connects TRBV7-2 to TRBJ2-5; 7 nucleotides align to TRBD2. V lost 1 base and J lost 4; bases outside the gene matches: 9. Germline V CDR1 and CDR2: SGHTA, FQGNSA. This CDR3 contains 16 residues. In DNA, the CDR3 is TGTGCCAGCAGCTTAGGCGGGGGACTCTTTGGAGAGACCCAGTACTTC. Residues: CASSLGGGLFGETQYF. Variable domain in full (rest from reference TRBV7-2 and TRBJ2-5): GAGVSQSPSNKVTEKGKDVELRCDPISGHTALYWYRQSLGQGLEFLIYFQGNSAPDKSGLPSDRFSAERTGGSVSTLTIQRTQQEDSAVYLCASSLGGGLFGETQYFGPGTRLLVL.

V usage is TRBV5-6 and J usage is TRBJ2-5, with TRBD2 as a possible D gene (6 bases). Trimming removed 3 bases from V and 5 bases from J, with 14 bases in between. Germline CDR1 reads SGHDT; CDR2 reads YYEEEE. This CDR3 is built from 14 residues. CDR3 coding DNA: TGTGCCAGCAGCTCTGGAGGGGAATGGGAGACCCAGTACTTC. It is translated as CASSSGGEWETQYF.

This clone was seen only once. This chain connects TRBV27 to TRBJ2-2; D remains ambiguous. The ends were cut back, 5 bases at V and 4 bases at J, with 8 bases in the middle. The CDR3 consists of 13 residues. Germline V gene sequence: CDR1 MNHEY, CDR2 SMNVEV (reference sequence). This chain's CDR3 is CASSTYPTGELFF. CDR3 bases: TGTGCCAGCAGTACCTATCCCACCGGGGAGCTGTTTTTT.

The genes are TRBV11-3 and TRBJ2-7; TRBD2 might be the D (6 bases). Germline CDR1 is SGHNT and CDR2 is YENEEA. Trimming removed 2 bases from V and 1 base from J, with 9 bases in between. This CDR3 region has 14 residues. CDR3 bases: TGTGCCAGCAGCTTACGGGGGAAATCCTACGAGCAGTACTTC. Protein product: CASSLRGKSYEQYF.

CDR3 protein: CSGGTGRNTEAFF. CDR3 DNA: TGCAGCGGAGGGACAGGGAGGAACACTGAAGCTTTCTTT. The chain is built from TRBV29-1 and TRBJ1-1; 9 nucleotides match TRBD1. The CDR3 is made up of 13 amino acids. Unmatched junction bases numbered 4, after V lost 7 bases and J lost 1 base. Germline V gives CDR1 SQVTM, CDR2 ANQGSEA. Complete variable domain (other parts from reference TRBV29-1 and TRBJ1-1): SAVISQKPSRDICQRGTSLTIQCQVDSQVTMMFWYRQQPGQSLTLIATANQGSEATYESGFVIDKFPISRPNLTFSTLTVSNMSPEDSSIYLCSGGTGRNTEAFFGQGTRLTVV.

The CDR3 sequence: CASSPQGGSSYEQYF. The CDR3 nucleotides are TGTGCCAGCAGTCCACAGGGGGGGAGCTCCTACGAGCAGTACTTC. The chain uses TRBV27 and TRBJ2-7; D might be TRBD1 (8 bases). CDR3 length: 15 amino acids. V lost 5 bases to trimming and J lost 0 bases, with 14 bases between them. Germline V CDR1 and CDR2: MNHEY, SMNVEV (reference sequence).

The V gene is TRBV27, the J gene TRBJ2-7, with a possible D match to TRBD2 (5 bases). V lost 6 bases and J lost 7, with 22 bases in between. The CDR3 has 15 amino acids. CDR1 MNHEY and CDR2 SMNVEV come from the germline V gene (reference sequence). The CDR3 here is CASSGNLMTRGEQYF. DNA for the CDR3: TGTGCCAGCAGCGGTAACCTTATGACCCGAGGGGAGCAGTACTTC.

This clone was seen just once. The chain uses TRBV7-9 and TRBJ2-7; 7 bases align to TRBD2. Germline-derived CDR1 and CDR2 are SEHNR and FQNEAQ (reference sequence). The CDR3 contains 16 residues. Unmatched junction bases numbered 10, after V lost 5 bases and J lost 0 bases. This CDR3 reads CASSPVAGVSSYEQYF. In DNA form, the CDR3 reads TGTGCCAGCAGCCCCGTGGCGGGAGTAAGCTCCTACGAGCAGTACTTC.

The chain joins TRBV7-8 to TRBJ2-3; 13 bases line up with TRBD2. This CDR3 has 21 residues. The V and J ends lost 0 bases and 0 bases, in that order; junction bases with no gene match: 12. Per germline, CDR1 SGHVS and CDR2 FQNEAQ. CDR3 amino acids: CASSLALTPLAGGVSTDTQYF. In nucleotides, the CDR3 is TGTGCCAGCAGCTTAGCGCTGACCCCACTAGCGGGAGGGGTTAGCACAGATACGCAGTATTTT.

The rearrangement uses TRBV30 and TRBJ1-3; TRBD1 agrees at 10 bases. Germline V gene data show CDR1 as GTSNPN and CDR2 as SVGIG (reference sequence). V trimming: 2 bases; J trimming: 5 bases; junction bases outside the gene matches: 6. This CDR3 spans 15 amino acids. CDR3 sequence reads: CAWSLDRGLRNTIYF. The CDR3 DNA is TGTGCCTGGAGTCTAGACAGGGGGCTGAGAAACACCATATATTTT.

This chain links TRBV9 with TRBJ2-7; D remains unclear. Trimming left V 0 bases short and J 5 bases short, with 9 bases between. The germline CDR1 and CDR2 sequences are SGDLS and YYNGEE. CDR3 size: 13 residues. CDR3 residues: CASSVAFNDEQYF. CDR3 in DNA: TGTGCCAGCAGCGTAGCCTTCAATGACGAGCAGTACTTC.

The rearrangement uses TRBV27 and TRBJ2-7; 11 nucleotides line up with TRBD2. This CDR3 has 16 residues. V was pared by 6 bases and J by 0 bases, with 7 bases of the junction left unmatched. Germline CDR1 is MNHEY and CDR2 is SMNVEV (reference sequence). CDR3 coding DNA: TGTGCCAGCAGCTACGGGACTAGCGGAAGCTCCTACGAGCAGTACTTC. Translating it yields CASSYGTSGSSYEQYF.

V and J are TRBV29-1 and TRBJ1-2; 9 nucleotides line up with TRBD1. The germline V gene encodes CDR1 SQVTM and CDR2 ANQGSEA. After removal of 6 bases from V and 4 bases from J, the junction contained 12 bases not matched to a gene. This CDR3 has 15 residues. As DNA, the CDR3 is TGCAGCGTACTTGTGGGACAGGGTGATGCCTATGGCTACACCTTC. It translates to CSVLVGQGDAYGYTF.

The chain links TRBV6-6 to TRBJ2-7; a weak D match, TRBD1 (5 bases). With 3 bases removed from V and 3 bases from J, the gap between germline ends came to 18 bases. Germline-derived CDR1 and CDR2 are MNHNY and SVGAGI (reference sequence). There are 16 residues in the CDR3. The CDR3 region has the DNA TGTGCCAGCAGTTATATCCCGCAGGGAAGGTACTACGAGCAGTACTTC. This encodes CASSYIPQGRYYEQYF.

Points on this clone: This sample also contains other DNA sequences that code for the same CDR3. This chain links TRBV29-1 with TRBJ1-2; D not resolved. Germline values: CDR1 SQVTM, CDR2 ANQGSEA. The CDR3 runs to 11 residues. V lost 0 bases and J lost 4, with 3 bases in between. The DNA of the CDR3 is TGCAGCGTTGAAGATCTCTATGGCTACACCTTC. This encodes CSVEDLYGYTF.

The J gene is TRBJ2-1, the V gene TRBV13; perhaps TRBD2 as D (7 bases). The V gene's germline CDR1 is PRHDT and CDR2 FYEKMQ (reference sequence). V dropped 6 bases and J dropped 0 bases, with 21 bases sitting between them. This CDR3 has 18 residues. This chain's CDR3 is CASSSALAEGDSYNEQFF. DNA of the CDR3: TGTGCCAGCAGTTCCGCCCTAGCGGAGGGGGACTCCTACAATGAGCAGTTCTTC.

J is TRBJ2-1 and V is TRBV10-3, with D unclear. Trimming took off 3 bases at V and 8 bases at J, with 8 bases between the two ends. CDR1 ENHRY and CDR2 SYGVKD come from the germline V gene. The CDR3 has 12 residues. CDR3 sequence: CAISDYNHEQFF. CDR3 sequence (DNA): TGTGCCATCAGTGACTATAACCATGAGCAGTTCTTC.

The V gene is TRBV7-2, the J gene TRBJ1-1; D remains ambiguous. Trimming removed 0 bases at V and 4 bases at J, with 6 bases between. The CDR3 totals 13 residues. Per the germline V gene, CDR1 is SGHTA and CDR2 is FQGNSA. Written as DNA, the CDR3 is TGTGCCAGCAGCTTAGCGCCCTCCACTGAAGCTTTCTTT. This gives the protein CASSLAPSTEAFF.

The V and J genes are TRBV5-5 and TRBJ2-7; D gene uncertain. CDR1 is SGHKS and CDR2 is YYEKEE in the germline V gene (reference sequence). This CDR3 has 13 amino acids. V dropped 2 bases and J dropped 2 bases, with 8 bases sitting between them. The chain's CDR3 is CASSLSTTYEQYF. As DNA, the CDR3 is TGTGCCAGCAGCTTAAGTACCACCTACGAGCAGTACTTC.

The chain is built from TRBV6-1 and TRBJ2-2; D gene ambiguous. The CDR3 is made up of 8 amino acids. Germline V gives CDR1 MNHNS, CDR2 SASEGT. The V end lost 9 bases, the J end lost 8 bases, and 1 base lay between the germline ends. DNA for the CDR3: TGTGCCAGTGGGGAGCTGTTTTTT. The encoded protein is CASGELFF.

This clone was seen just once. This chain connects TRBV28 to TRBJ1-1, with D maybe TRBD1 (6 bases). V lost 6 bases and J lost 3, with 14 bases in between. This CDR3 is built from 14 residues. CDR1 is MDHEN and CDR2 is SYDVKM in the germline V gene. CDR3 amino acids: CASSPVGADTEAFF. In DNA form, the CDR3 reads TGTGCCAGCAGCCCCGTGGGGGCGGACACTGAAGCTTTCTTT.

The chain joins TRBV7-9 to TRBJ2-7; TRBD2 agrees at 14 bases. J lost 0 bases, V lost 5 bases, and 3 bases had no gene match. This CDR3 has 16 amino acids. Per the germline V gene, CDR1 is SEHNR and CDR2 is FQNEAQ (reference sequence). CDR3 nucleotide sequence: TGTGCCAGCAGCACGACTAGCGGGAGGGCCTCCTACGAGCAGTACTTC. It encodes CASSTTSGRASYEQYF.

The CDR3 DNA sequence: TGTGCCAGCAGTTTGGGGCAGACTAATGAAAAACTGTTTTTT. It encodes CASSLGQTNEKLFF. V usage is TRBV27 and J usage is TRBJ1-4; a possible D gene is TRBD1 (5 bases). The CDR3 is made up of 14 amino acids. Between the trimmed V and J ends, which lost 3 bases and 2 bases, there was a span of 7 bases. Germline V CDR1 and CDR2: MNHEY, SMNVEV (reference sequence).

The CDR3 spells CASSPPSDGVYTQYF. DNA of the CDR3: TGTGCCAGCTCACCTCCATCGGACGGGGTTTATACGCAGTATTTT. The chain couples TRBV18 to TRBJ2-3, with D perhaps matching TRBD2 (5 bases). Trimming shortened V by 3 bases and J by 7 bases, and 17 bases separated the two germline ends. Germline V gene data show CDR1 as KGHSH and CDR2 as LQKENI. The CDR3 is 15 amino acids. The variable domain in full, completed from reference TRBV18 and TRBJ2-3, reads NAGVMQNPRHLVRRRGQEARLRCSPMKGHSHVYWYRQLPEEGLKFMVYLQKENIIDESGMPKERFSAEFPKEGPSILRIQQVVRGDSAAYFCASSPPSDGVYTQYFGPGTRLTVL.

The V call is TRBV10-3, the J call TRBJ2-2; D gene uncertain. The CDR3 loop spans 12 amino acids. V shed 6 bases and J shed 7 bases, with 9 bases lying between them. From germline, CDR1 is ENHRY and CDR2 SYGVKD. As DNA, the CDR3 is TGTGCCATCAGGGATTTAGGCGGGGAGCTGTTTTTT. Protein product: CAIRDLGGELFF.

This clone was seen a single time. The sample has other DNA sequences that encode this CDR3 too. V and J are TRBV11-3 and TRBJ2-3, with D unclear. The germline V and J ends were trimmed by 0 bases and 0 bases, with 1 base remaining between them. Germline V gene lookup returns CDR1 SGHNT and CDR2 YENEEA. The CDR3 loop spans 13 amino acids. The CDR3 DNA sequence: TGTGCCAGCAGCTTAGACAGCACAGATACGCAGTATTTT. Amino acid sequence: CASSLDSTDTQYF. Looking up the rest from reference TRBV11-3 and TRBJ2-3 gives the full variable domain: EAGVVQSPRYKIIEKKQPVAFWCNPISGHNTLYWYLQNLGQGPELLIRYENEEAVDDSQLPKDRFSAERLKGVDSTLKIQPAELGDSAVYLCASSLDSTDTQYFGPGTRLTVL.